Listed here are 22 T cell receptor beta chains from one sample, sequenced in a study of T cells in tuberculosis. The assay was immunoSEQ multiplex PCR, and TCRdb's table has in-frame clones only and misses some. This sample has 80,000 to 90,000 clones; about nine tenths occur once, and the top ten carry 1.5% to 2%. Cells were sorted from thawed PBMC rested overnight and stained with GMM-loaded CD1B tetramer, viability dye and anti-CD3. C32 glucose monomycolate from Rhodococcus equi was loaded onto the CD1B tetramers. Sample: CD1b-GMM tetramer-negative cells sorted from PBMCs. Receptors were obtained from an adult woman with latent tuberculosis.

The chain joins TRBV7-6 to TRBJ1-3; 9 bases map to TRBD1. J lost 3 bases, V lost 6 bases, and 6 bases had no gene match. The CDR3 has 15 amino acids. CDR1 is SGHVS and CDR2 is FNYEAQ in the germline V gene. The CDR3 loop reads CASSLTDRGGNTIYF. CDR3 bases: TGTGCCAGCAGTCTAACGGACAGGGGTGGAAACACCATATATTTT. The full variable domain, rest sourced from reference TRBV7-6 and TRBJ1-3, is GAGVSQSPRYKVTKRGQDVALRCDPISGHVSLYWYRQALGQGPEFLTYFNYEAQQDKSGLPNDRFSAERPEGSISTLTIQRTEQRDSAMYRCASSLTDRGGNTIYFGEGSWLTVV.

The chain couples TRBV9 to TRBJ1-5, with TRBD1 as a possible D gene (5 bases). CDR3 length: 14 residues. Deletions cut 3 bases from V and 2 bases from J, with 9 bases between. The germline gives CDR1 SGDLS, CDR2 YYNGEE. In nucleotides, the CDR3 is TGTGCCAGCAGCGCGTGGGGGGGCAATCAGCCCCAGCATTTT. Its translation: CASSAWGGNQPQHF.

This chain uses TRBV5-1 with TRBJ1-1; D call uncertain. There are 15 residues in the CDR3. Germline V gene sequence: CDR1 SGHRS, CDR2 YFSETQ. Trimming shortened V by 1 base and J by 3 bases, and 13 bases separated the two germline ends. The CDR3 nucleotides read TGCGCCAGCAGCTTGTTCCGAGTCGGGGACACTGAAGCTTTCTTT. Translation gives CASSLFRVGDTEAFF. Full variable domain (remainder filled in from reference TRBV5-1 and TRBJ1-1): KAGVTQTPRYLIKTRGQQVTLSCSPISGHRSVSWYQQTPGQGLQFLFEYFSETQRNKGNFPGRFSGRQFSNSRSEMNVSTLELGDSALYLCASSLFRVGDTEAFFGQGTRLTVV.

The rearrangement joins TRBV23-1 to TRBJ2-4; 7 bases are a match to TRBD2. TRBV23-1 is sorted into the ORF group, with uncertain function. V dropped 4 bases and J dropped 0; count of bases not matched to a gene: 15. CDR3 length: 19 amino acids. The CDR3 here is CASSLRNGGSGLAKNIQYF. The CDR3 DNA reads as TGCGCCAGCAGTCTTCGAAACGGGGGGTCCGGGTTAGCCAAAAACATTCAGTACTTC.

The chain employs TRBV6-4 and TRBJ1-2; D not certain. Trimming took off 2 bases at V and 7 bases at J, with 11 bases between the two ends. CDR3 length: 13 residues. Germline V CDR1 and CDR2: MRHNA, SNTAGT. The CDR3 region is CASSDGSEVGYTF. In nucleotides, the CDR3 is TGTGCCAGCAGTGACGGGAGCGAGGTTGGCTACACCTTC.

V is TRBV28 and J is TRBJ1-6; TRBD1 might be the D (6 bases). The CDR3 totals 15 residues. CDR1 and CDR2 from the germline V gene are MDHEN and SYDVKM. Trimming cost V 6 bases and J 7 bases, with 16 bases left between them. For the CDR3, the DNA is TGTGCCAGCAGACAACCACAGGGTTTCAATTCACCCCTCCACTTT. It is translated as CASRQPQGFNSPLHF.

The CDR3: CASSDRGQGATNEKLFF. In nucleotides, the CDR3 is TGTGCCAGCAGTGACAGAGGACAGGGCGCAACTAATGAAAAACTGTTTTTT. The J gene is TRBJ1-4, the V gene TRBV6-1; 8 bases line up with TRBD1. Germline CDR1 and CDR2: MNHNS and SASEGT. V lost 3 bases and J lost 0; bases outside the gene matches: 6. The CDR3 sequence is 17 residues long.

For this clone: The germline gene is not matched at one end of the junction; a read error may be the cause. This chain connects TRBV7-7 to TRBJ2-5; D gene uncertain. This CDR3 has 13 residues. Germline V gene data show CDR1 as SSHAT and CDR2 as FNYEAQ (reference sequence). CDR3 sequence: CASSLDNQETQYF. CDR3 nucleotides: TGTGCTAGCAGCTTAGACAACCAAGAGACCCAGTACTTC. Combining the CDR3 with reference TRBV7-7 and TRBJ2-5 gives the whole variable domain GAGVSQSPRYKVTKRGQDVTLRCDPISSHATLYWYQQALGQGPEFLTYFNYEAQPDKSGLPSDRFSAERPEGSISTLTIQRTEQRDSAMYRCASSLDNQETQYFGPGTRLLVL.

This chain links TRBV27 with TRBJ1-2, with 10 bases matching TRBD1. Germline loops: CDR1 MNHEY, CDR2 SMNVEV (reference sequence). V was pared by 1 base and J by 8 bases, with 7 bases of the junction left unmatched. This CDR3 spans 15 amino acids. The DNA for the CDR3 is TGTGCCAGCAGTTTATACGAAGGGACAGGGGACGGCTACACCTTC. Amino acid sequence: CASSLYEGTGDGYTF.

This sequence joins TRBV4-2 and TRBJ2-7; 9 positions agree with TRBD2. The junction had 4 bases not matched to a gene; V was cut back by 0 bases and J by 4 bases. The CDR3 length is 15 residues. Germline V gives CDR1 LGHNA, CDR2 YNFKEQ. CDR3 loop: CASSQEVAGAYEQYV. The CDR3 bases are TGTGCCAGCAGCCAAGAAGTAGCGGGGGCTTACGAGCAGTACGTC.

A few counts support this clone. The rearrangement uses TRBV19 and TRBJ1-3, with TRBD1 as a possible D gene (5 bases). The CDR3 has 14 amino acids. Germline V lookup: CDR1 LNHDA, CDR2 SQIVND (reference sequence). V was trimmed by 8 bases and J by 0 bases, leaving 11 bases between them. The CDR3 DNA reads as TGTGCCAGTCTGGAGGGGCCCTCTGGAAACACCATATATTTT. Its translation is CASLEGPSGNTIYF.

This clone appeared once. The V call is TRBV2, the J call TRBJ2-5, with D possibly being TRBD2 (5 bases). CDR3 size: 14 residues. From germline, CDR1 is SNHLY and CDR2 FYNNEI. Trimming removed 7 bases from V and 3 bases from J, with 15 bases in between. The CDR3 nucleotides are TGTGCCAGCATGTCGAGGGCTAGCAAAGAGACCCAGTACTTC. Translation gives CASMSRASKETQYF.

The chain couples TRBV6-1 to TRBJ2-7; TRBD1 matches at 7 bases. The CDR3 contains 13 residues. The V gene's germline CDR1 is MNHNS and CDR2 SASEGT. The junction had 10 bases not matched to a gene; V was cut back by 10 bases and J by 4 bases. CDR3 coding DNA: TGTGCCACCCGGGACAGTCGGGCTTACGAGCAGTACTTC. This encodes CATRDSRAYEQYF.

This sequence joins TRBV14 and TRBJ2-5; 9 nucleotides align to TRBD1. The J call may not be correct, given that the DNA end is closer to TRBJ2-7. CDR1 and CDR2 from the germline V gene are SGHDN and FVKESK. The CDR3 covers 14 residues. The DNA of the CDR3 is TGTGCCAGCAGCCTGGGACAGGGACCCTACGAGCAGTACTTC. It yields the protein CASSLGQGPYEQYF.

The rearrangement uses TRBV14 and TRBJ1-2; TRBD1 agrees at 11 bases. Germline V gives CDR1 SGHDN, CDR2 FVKESK. V was clipped by 4 bases and J by 5 bases; unmatched bases: 9. CDR3 length: 16 amino acids. The CDR3 loop reads CASSPLGQGARYGYTF. DNA of the CDR3: TGTGCCAGCAGCCCCCTAGGACAGGGGGCGCGGTATGGCTACACCTTC.

J is TRBJ2-5 and V is TRBV30; 9 positions agree with TRBD1. The CDR3 spans 14 residues. CDR1 is GTSNPN and CDR2 is SVGIG in the germline V gene (reference sequence). V trimming: 3 bases; J trimming: 6 bases; junction bases outside the gene matches: 8. CDR3 loop: CAWSSTGGYKTQYF. The CDR3, as DNA: TGTGCCTGGAGCTCGACAGGGGGTTACAAGACCCAGTACTTC.

This chain connects TRBV11-1 to TRBJ1-1; D possibly corresponds to TRBD1 (5 bases). The CDR3 is 14 amino acids. The germline gives CDR1 SGHAT, CDR2 FQDESV (reference sequence). V lost 5 bases to trimming and J lost 0 bases, with 10 bases between them. CDR3 nucleotide sequence: TGTGCCAGCAGCCTCCTGGACATGAACACTGAAGCTTTCTTT. This sequence encodes CASSLLDMNTEAFF.

The chain is built from TRBV19 and TRBJ1-3; 8 bases map to TRBD1. Per the germline V gene, CDR1 is LNHDA and CDR2 is SQIVND (reference sequence). This CDR3 region has 14 residues. With V trimmed by 6 bases and J by 7 bases, 8 bases remained unmatched. CDR3: CASSWGQGANTIYF. The CDR3 DNA reads TGTGCCAGTAGCTGGGGCCAGGGGGCCAACACCATATATTTT.

The gene calls are TRBV27 and TRBJ1-2, with D perhaps TRBD1 (5 bases). Germline V lookup: CDR1 MNHEY, CDR2 SMNVEV (reference sequence). The CDR3 is 15 residues long. V lost 3 bases and J lost 1, with 12 bases in between. This CDR3 reads CASSFSTDSNYGYTF. DNA for the CDR3: TGTGCCAGCAGTTTCTCCACCGACAGTAACTATGGCTACACCTTC.

The chain joins TRBV6-5 to TRBJ1-1, with D perhaps matching TRBD1 (6 bases). The CDR3 length is 14 residues. Trimming pared 7 bases from V and 0 bases from J, leaving 12 bases between. Germline CDR1 and CDR2: MNHEY and SVGAGI. The CDR3 DNA reads as TGTGCCAGCAAAATGACAGGTATGAACACTGAAGCTTTCTTT. The encoded protein is CASKMTGMNTEAFF.

V usage is TRBV9 and J usage is TRBJ1-2; no clear D. V was trimmed by 3 bases and J by 4 bases, leaving 4 bases between them. The CDR3 sequence is 11 residues long. Germline V lookup: CDR1 SGDLS, CDR2 YYNGEE. CDR3 in amino acids: CASSDFYGYTF. CDR3 bases: TGTGCCAGCAGCGACTTCTATGGCTACACCTTC.

The V and J genes are TRBV27 and TRBJ2-7; D call uncertain. Germline lookup yields CDR1 MNHEY and CDR2 SMNVEV (reference sequence). Trimming took 3 bases from V and 0 from J, leaving 3 bases between them. This CDR3 has 12 residues. The CDR3 is CASSFNSYEQYF. CDR3 DNA sequence: TGTGCCAGCAGTTTTAACTCCTACGAGCAGTACTTC.